Each of the 12 T cell receptor beta chains below was sequenced from the same sample in a study of blood T cell repertoires in COVID-19. Sequencing used immunoSEQ multiplex PCR; TCRdb keeps in-frame clones, though not all of them. The sample records 40,000 or so clones, around 89% being singletons. Source material: peripheral blood. All receptors derive from a man aged 25-45 years with active or convalescent COVID-19.

The V gene is TRBV5-6, the J gene TRBJ2-1; 11 nucleotides match TRBD1. V trimming: 5 bases; J trimming: 8 bases; junction bases outside the gene matches: 9. The CDR3 totals 15 residues. Germline assignment: CDR1 SGHDT and CDR2 YYEEEE. CDR3 in amino acids: CASRDGTGGSDEQFF. CDR3 DNA sequence: TGTGCCAGCAGGGACGGGACAGGGGGGTCCGATGAGCAGTTCTTC.

The V call is TRBV6-5, the J call TRBJ1-4; 9 bases are a match to TRBD1. The J segment lost 8 bases and the V segment lost 6 bases, leaving 1 base of the junction unmatched. There are 12 residues in the CDR3. Germline assignment: CDR1 MNHEY and CDR2 SVGAGI. CDR3 bases: TGTGCCAGCAGAGGACAGGGGGAAAAACTGTTTTTT. Encoded protein: CASRGQGEKLFF.

CDR3 nucleotide sequence: TGTGCCAGCAGCCAAGCTCGGGACAGGAGACGAATTCGTTCCCTCTACGAGCAGTACGTC. Its protein product is CASSQARDRRRIRSLYEQYV. The chain links TRBV3-1 (or the pseudogene TRBV3-2) to TRBJ2-7; TRBD1 matches at 8 bases. In germline, CDR1 is LGHDT, CDR2 YNNKEL (reference sequence). The CDR3 is made up of 20 amino acids. J was trimmed by 3 bases and V by 1 base; bases with no gene match: 20.

This clone has a single count. This chain uses TRBV5-5 with TRBJ1-4, with TRBD1 matching 8 bases. Germline V gene lookup returns CDR1 SGHKS and CDR2 YYEKEE (reference sequence). The junction had 11 bases not matched to a gene; V was cut back by 4 bases and J by 3 bases. The CDR3 sequence is 17 residues long. The CDR3 sequence: CASSTTPDRVANEKLFF. CDR3 nucleotides: TGTGCCAGCAGCACGACCCCGGACAGGGTGGCTAATGAAAAACTGTTTTTT.

The genes are TRBV5-6 and TRBJ1-2; 8 nucleotides line up with TRBD1. Germline assignment: CDR1 SGHDT and CDR2 YYEEEE. V lost 2 bases, J lost 4 bases, and 7 bases stayed unmatched. CDR3 length equals 15 residues. The CDR3 spells CASSLFDRGIYGYTF. CDR3 coding DNA: TGTGCCAGCAGCTTATTCGACAGGGGCATCTATGGCTACACCTTC. Supplemented by reference TRBV5-6 and TRBJ1-2, the full variable domain reads DAGVTQSPTHLIKTRGQQVTLRCSPKSGHDTVSWYQQALGQGPQFIFQYYEEEERQRGNFPDRFSGHQFPNYSSELNVNALLLGDSALYLCASSLFDRGIYGYTFGSGTRLTVV.

This rearrangement joins TRBV11-2 to TRBJ2-1, with D possibly being TRBD1 (8 bases). The CDR3 runs 15 residues. The germline gives CDR1 SGHAT, CDR2 FQNNGV. With 6 bases removed from V and 5 bases from J, the gap between germline ends came to 17 bases. CDR3 residues: CASRFGGTGNNEQFF. The CDR3 bases are TGTGCCAGCAGGTTCGGGGGGACAGGAAACAATGAGCAGTTCTTC. The entire variable domain, with the rest obtained from reference TRBV11-2 and TRBJ2-1, is as follows: EAGVAQSPRYKIIEKRQSVAFWCNPISGHATLYWYQQILGQGPKLLIQFQNNGVVDDSQLPKDRFSAERLKGVDSTLKIQPAKLEDSAVYLCASRFGGTGNNEQFFGPGTRLTVL.

The CDR3: CASSPYRDRRQPQHF. In nucleotides, the CDR3 is TGTGCCAGCAGTCCCTACCGGGACAGGAGACAGCCCCAGCATTTT. The rearrangement uses TRBV6-5 and TRBJ1-5; TRBD1 matches 8 bases. This CDR3 is 15 amino acids long. Losses at the gene ends were 5 bases for V and 7 bases for J; bases not matched to a gene: 10. Germline loops: CDR1 MNHEY, CDR2 SVGAGI.

The V and J genes are TRBV3-1 (or the pseudogene TRBV3-2) and TRBJ1-4; 10 nucleotides agree with TRBD1. The CDR3 runs to 18 residues. Germline-derived CDR1 and CDR2 are LGHDT and YNNKEL (reference sequence). V was pared by 1 base and J by 0 bases, with 5 bases of the junction left unmatched. For the CDR3, the DNA is TGTGCCAGCAGCCAAGCCCGGGACAGGGGCGCAACTAATGAAAAACTGTTTTTT. This translates into CASSQARDRGATNEKLFF.

V and J are TRBV5-6 and TRBJ2-5; tentatively, D is TRBD1 (6 bases). V lost 4 bases to trimming and J lost 2 bases, with 12 bases between them. Germline lookup yields CDR1 SGHDT and CDR2 YYEEEE. This CDR3 spans 14 amino acids. The CDR3 bases are TGTGCCAGCAGCCTCAGGGGTGGGCAAGAGACCCAGTACTTC. This encodes CASSLRGGQETQYF.

The rearrangement joins TRBV2 to TRBJ1-1; D is unclear. CDR3 size: 13 residues. Germline CDR1 reads SNHLY; CDR2 reads FYNNEI. Trimming took off 4 bases at V and 1 base at J, with 7 bases between the two ends. CDR3 sequence reads: CASSGHGNTEAFF. CDR3 bases: TGTGCCAGCAGTGGTCACGGGAACACTGAAGCTTTCTTT.

This chain joins TRBV7-2 and TRBJ1-1, with D perhaps matching TRBD1 (6 bases). The length of the CDR3 is 14 residues. Per the germline V gene, CDR1 is SGHTA and CDR2 is FQGNSA. V lost 2 bases and J 1 base, leaving 8 bases between the germline ends. The CDR3 protein is CASSLQQGNTEAFF. The CDR3 nucleotides are TGTGCCAGCAGCTTACAACAGGGGAACACTGAAGCTTTCTTT.

This chain connects TRBV7-2 to TRBJ1-1; D remains unclear. Germline V lookup: CDR1 SGHTA, CDR2 FQGNSA. This CDR3 is 14 amino acids long. The V and J ends lost 1 base and 5 bases respectively, with 11 bases between them. CDR3 DNA: TGTGCCAGCAGCTTAGTTTTGGGAGAGACTGAAGCTTTCTTT. Its protein is CASSLVLGETEAFF.